One sample yielded the 4 T cell receptor beta chains listed below, sequenced in a study of T cell responses to AZD1222 COVID-19 vaccine. TCRdb's copy holds only in-frame clones and misses some; the assay was immunoSEQ multiplex PCR. Among about 35,000 clones listed, 85% to 90% were seen once. Here the sequenced sample was peripheral blood, taken 28 days after the second AZD1222 dose. These receptors came from an adult who received the AZD1222 COVID-19 vaccine.

V gene TRBV6-5 combines with J gene TRBJ1-5; 7 nucleotides line up with TRBD1. Germline lookup yields CDR1 MNHEY and CDR2 SVGAGI. CDR3 length equals 15 residues. Germline trimming cut 6 bases from V and 1 base from J; bases unmatched to any gene: 6. CDR3 sequence: CASRLGGGSNQPQHF. As DNA, the CDR3 is TGTGCCAGCAGACTGGGAGGGGGCAGCAATCAGCCCCAGCATTTT.

The rearrangement joins TRBV7-2 to TRBJ1-6; D gene ambiguous. The CDR3 runs 14 residues. Trimming stripped 1 base from V and 5 bases from J, with 6 bases between. Germline V CDR1 and CDR2: SGHTA, FQGNSA. CDR3: CASSLGYHNSPLHF. In DNA, the CDR3 is TGTGCCAGCAGCTTAGGGTATCATAATTCACCCCTCCACTTT.

The rearrangement joins TRBV19 to TRBJ1-5; the match to TRBD1 covers 8 bases. J lost 1 base, V lost 3 bases, and 20 bases had no gene match. In germline, CDR1 is LNHDA, CDR2 SQIVND (reference sequence). The CDR3 has 21 residues. Here the CDR3 reads CASSMSGWVDRVRMSNQPQHF. The DNA of the CDR3 is TGTGCCAGTAGTATGAGTGGGTGGGTGGACAGGGTGAGGATGAGCAATCAGCCCCAGCATTTT.

The chain recombines TRBV7-3 with TRBJ2-7; TRBD1 agrees at 7 bases. Germline V gives CDR1 SGHTA, CDR2 FQGTGA. Germline trimming cut 4 bases from V and 2 bases from J; bases unmatched to any gene: 5. The CDR3 covers 14 residues. The CDR3 DNA follows: TGTGCCAGCAGCTCCCGACAGGGTCCCTACGAGCAGTACTTC. Protein: CASSSRQGPYEQYF.